This T cell receptor beta chain appears in the sequencing data of a study of blood T cell repertoires in COVID-19. The overall study: The samples span acute and convalescent COVID-19 from the United States, Italy and Spain. From T cells, B-cell-depleted T cells, or PBMCs came the material, which was cDNA or gDNA.

In the original workflow: By means of reference gene primer amplification, nucleated cell counts were estimated. The data were produced by immunoSEQ multiplex PCR, yet TCRdb's version contains in-frame clones alone and is incomplete. V and J calls and clone size come straight from that table; D and trimming were deduced from the DNA. The table includes some 70,000 clones, 83% detected once. About this clone itself: This same CDR3 is encoded by further DNA sequences in the sample.

V lost 5 bases, J lost 4 bases, and 15 bases lay in between. The CDR3 contains 14 residues. Germline loops: CDR1 SGHRS, CDR2 YFSETQ. The chain is built from TRBV5-1 and TRBJ1-1; weak D call: TRBD1 (6 bases). Sequenced material: peripheral blood. This clonotype was obtained from an elderly man with acute or convalescent COVID-19. The CDR3 region is CASSYGQGGTEAFF. The CDR3 DNA reads as TGCGCCAGCAGTTATGGACAAGGGGGCACTGAAGCTTTCTTT.